This T cell receptor beta chain originates from a study of identical twins. General study points: Models underpredicted monozygotic twin sharing of out-of-frame TCR alpha. Fewer insertions characterized abundant cord blood beta clonotypes, whereas memory repertoires showed none.

Among all donors, each was a healthy Caucasian. This CDR3 spans 14 amino acids. Trimming at V came to 0 bases and at J to 10 bases, leaving 6 bases not matched to a gene. It was template switching that added a universal primer site, and there were unique molecular identifiers on the cDNA. TCRdb independently ran MiXCR on the 5' RACE reads; one entry per CDR3 protein. In the table there are more than 1.5 million distinct CDR3 sequences, around 29% of which are singletons. Turning to this clonotype: Its specificity is unknown.

This TCR came from a newborn girl in good health. Material: cord blood. The chain recombines TRBV12-3 or TRBV12-4 with TRBJ2-1; 7 positions agree with TRBD1. This chain's CDR3 is CASSLAYRGYEQFF. The CDR3 nucleotides are TGTGCCAGCAGTTTAGCATACAGGGGCTACGAGCAGTTCTTC.